This TCR beta chain came from a study of blood T cell repertoires in COVID-19. Across the whole study: Specimens from acute and convalescent COVID-19 originated in the United States, Italy and Spain. PBMCs, B-cell-depleted T cells, or T cells were the source of the cDNA or gDNA that made up the material.

In the authors' workflow: How many nucleated cells were present was estimated from reference gene primer amplification. TCRdb's copy holds only in-frame clones and misses some; the assay was immunoSEQ multiplex PCR. V, J and clone size are those of that table, while D and trimming were read from the DNA. The repertoire has 120,000 or so clones, about 79% of them found once; the top ten carry under 45%. The CDR3 totals 15 residues. Germline values: CDR1 SGHTA, CDR2 FQGNSA. Trimming took 4 bases from V and 6 from J; bases not matched to a gene: 4. The clonotype was recovered from a man aged 35-49 years with active or convalescent COVID-19. This sequence joins TRBV7-2 and TRBJ2-4, with 12 bases fitting TRBD2. Sequenced sample: peripheral blood. In DNA, the CDR3 is TGTGCCAGCAGCTCGGCACTAGCGGGGGGAAACATTCAGTACTTC. Protein sequence: CASSSALAGGNIQYF.